The 32 T cell receptor beta chains presented below share a single source sample, sequenced in a study of regulatory T cells in long-lasting Graves disease. Time point noted: newly diagnosed GD, antithyroid drugs for less than 3 months. PBMCs were the source of the RNA used for TCR sequencing. According to the study, TCR beta libraries were built with iRepertoire HTBI primers and CDR3-region Arm-PCR. TCRdb reprocessed the multiplex PCR reads with MiXCR, giving one entry per CDR3 protein. The repertoire holds approximately 540,000 distinct CDR3 sequences, with 12% as singletons. The sample was also linked to a second study, of T cells in Graves' hyperthyroidism and ophthalmopathy.

The material was peripheral blood mononuclear cells (PBMCs), obtained at new diagnosis, from a patient treated with antithyroid drugs. The receptors were gathered from a woman in her thirties with Graves disease.

Of note for this clonotype: A much larger clone is a single base away; this may be a read error. The chain links TRBV28 to TRBJ2-5; D not resolved. This CDR3 contains 14 residues. Trimming pared 11 bases from V and 1 base from J, leaving 17 bases between. Germline CDR1 MDHEN, CDR2 SYDVKM. The CDR3 loop is CAGNPTGAQETQYF. The CDR3 nucleotides read TGTGCCGGCAACCCGACCGGCGCCCAAGAGACCCAGTACTTC.

This chain uses TRBV6-2 or TRBV6-3 with TRBJ2-7; maybe TRBD2 (6 bases). V dropped 8 bases and J dropped 2 bases, with 16 bases sitting between them. Germline CDR1 is MNHEY and CDR2 is SVGEGT. This CDR3 region has 14 residues. CDR3 nucleotide sequence: TGTGCCAGCGGCAAAGCTAGCGTGCCCTACGAGCAGTACTTC. Its protein is CASGKASVPYEQYF.

This clonotype has more than one count but fewer than ten. This chain uses TRBV14 with TRBJ2-7; no firm D call. Trimming left V 1 base short and J 0 bases short, with 10 bases between. From germline, CDR1 is SGHDN and CDR2 FVKESK. The CDR3 runs to 15 residues. CDR3 sequence (DNA): TGTGCCAGCAGCCAAGTGTCACGGAGCTCCTACGAGCAGTACTTC. It codes for CASSQVSRSSYEQYF.

At least ten counts were recorded for this clonotype. The chain uses TRBV3-1 and TRBJ2-1, with 9 bases fitting TRBD2. The CDR3 totals 17 residues. Germline V gene lookup returns CDR1 LGHDT and CDR2 YNNKEL (reference sequence). V dropped 1 base and J dropped 7; count of bases not matched to a gene: 11. CDR3 region: CASSQVVTSGFRNEQFF. For the CDR3, the DNA is TGTGCCAGCAGCCAAGTGGTGACTAGCGGATTTCGGAATGAGCAGTTCTTC.

This clonotype was recorded a few times. One base away lies a much larger clone, so this may be a sequencing read error. The chain uses TRBV3-1 and TRBJ1-2; D might be TRBD1 (6 bases). In germline, CDR1 is LGHDT, CDR2 YNNKEL (reference sequence). There are 16 residues in the CDR3. The CDR3 DNA reads as TGTGCCAGCAGCCCCTTCAGGGGATCCCTATTCTATGGCCACACCTTC. Encoded protein: CASSPFRGSLFYGHTF.

The sample holds many counts of this clonotype. The chain has TRBV6-5 and TRBJ1-4; weak D call: TRBD1 (6 bases). Germline CDR1 reads MNHEY; CDR2 reads SVGAGI. The CDR3 is 14 amino acids. V lost 3 bases and J 8 bases, leaving 13 bases between the germline ends. The CDR3 is CASSYQGLGEKLFF. The CDR3 DNA reads as TGTGCCAGCAGTTATCAGGGGCTAGGAGAAAAACTGTTTTTT.

This clonotype appeared many times. V and J are TRBV12-3 or TRBV12-4 and TRBJ2-6; no definite D call. This CDR3 comprises 14 residues. Deletions cut 5 bases from V and 1 base from J, with 6 bases between. The CDR3 DNA reads as TGTGCCAGCAGTATAGAATCTGGGGCCAACGTCCTGACTTTC. Its translation: CASSIESGANVLTF.

This clonotype appeared many times. J is TRBJ1-1 and V is TRBV19; D call uncertain. V gave up 7 bases and J gave up 6 bases, with 15 bases separating them. There are 13 residues in the CDR3. The germline V gene has CDR1 LNHDA and CDR2 SQIVND (reference sequence). CDR3 protein: CASNGGAGAEAFF. In DNA form, the CDR3 reads TGTGCCAGTAACGGTGGAGCAGGCGCTGAAGCTTTCTTT.

This clonotype occurred a few times. The J gene is TRBJ1-3, the V gene TRBV6-2 or TRBV6-3; no clear D gene. Trimming removed 5 bases at V and 5 bases at J, with 10 bases between. The CDR3 loop spans 13 amino acids. Germline loops: CDR1 MNHEY, CDR2 SVGEGT. The CDR3 nucleotides are TGTGCCAGCAGTACCTCAAAGAGAAACACCATATATTTT. Amino acids: CASSTSKRNTIYF.

Only a few counts were recorded for this clonotype. The chain uses TRBV19 and TRBJ2-4; tentative D call: TRBD2 (6 bases). Per the germline V gene, CDR1 is LNHDA and CDR2 is SQIVND (reference sequence). Trimming removed 5 bases from V and 1 base from J, with 24 bases in between. This CDR3 has 19 residues. CDR3 nucleotide sequence: TGTGCCAGTAGTGAGGGGTGGTCCGGGGGAAGGTTGGCCAAAAACATTCAGTACTTC. It specifies CASSEGWSGGRLAKNIQYF.

This clonotype was observed at least ten times. CDR3 sequence (DNA): TGCGCCAGCAGCCTGGGGCCAGGGCTCACTAATGAAAAACTGTTTTTT. This translates into CASSLGPGLTNEKLFF. The chain carries TRBV5-1 and TRBJ1-4; D might be TRBD1 (5 bases). The length of the CDR3 is 16 residues. The germline CDR1 and CDR2 sequences are SGHRS and YFSETQ. V lost 4 bases, J lost 2 bases, and 15 bases lay in between.

This clonotype was observed at least ten times. The chain has TRBV11-2 and TRBJ2-5, with TRBD1 matching over 9 bases. Trimming took 1 base from V and 4 from J; bases not matched to a gene: 4. The CDR3 loop spans 15 amino acids. Germline CDR1 is SGHAT and CDR2 is FQNNGV. CDR3 in DNA: TGTGCCAGCAGCTTAGGCGGGACAGGGAGAGAGACCCAGTACTTC. This translates into CASSLGGTGRETQYF. The full variable domain, with the rest looked up from reference TRBV11-2 and TRBJ2-5, is EAGVAQSPRYKIIEKRQSVAFWCNPISGHATLYWYQQILGQGPKLLIQFQNNGVVDDSQLPKDRFSAERLKGVDSTLKIQPAKLEDSAVYLCASSLGGTGRETQYFGPGTRLLVL.

Ten or more counts support this clonotype. The chain carries TRBV20-1 and TRBJ1-2; D is uncertain. The germline CDR1 and CDR2 sequences are DFQATT and SNEGSKA (reference sequence). The CDR3 extends over 16 amino acids. Trimming stripped 3 bases from V and 4 bases from J, with 21 bases between. In DNA, the CDR3 is TGCAGTGCTAGTCACCAAGACCCCGTCAGCTCCTATGGCTACACCTTC. Encoded protein: CSASHQDPVSSYGYTF.

With respect to this clonotype: One end of the junction does not line up with germline, which may come from a read error. The J gene is TRBJ1-6, the V gene TRBV4-2; TRBD1 might be the D (6 bases). Germline-derived CDR1 and CDR2 are LGHNA and YNFKEQ. The CDR3 runs to 14 residues. In DNA form, the CDR3 reads TGTGCCGGCAGCCAACAGGGTATAGGTTCACCCCTCCACTTT. Protein product: CAGSQQGIGSPLHF.

This clonotype showed up just once. V is TRBV2 and J is TRBJ1-2; TRBD1 aligns across 8 bases. The germline V gene has CDR1 SNHLY and CDR2 FYNNEI. J was trimmed by 4 bases and V by 1 base; bases with no gene match: 5. This CDR3 comprises 15 residues. CDR3 sequence (DNA): TGTGCCAGCAGTGAAGGCCCAGGGGGCTTCTATGGCTACACCTTC. It is translated as CASSEGPGGFYGYTF.

This clonotype was seen ten or more times. The chain employs TRBV6-1 and TRBJ2-3; D unresolved. V dropped 4 bases and J dropped 2 bases, with 7 bases sitting between them. In germline, CDR1 is MNHNS, CDR2 SASEGT. This CDR3 spans 13 amino acids. The CDR3 DNA follows: TGTGCCAGCAGTGTACTACACACAGATACGCAGTATTTT. Residues: CASSVLHTDTQYF.

At least ten counts were recorded for this clonotype. The rearrangement joins TRBV7-9 to TRBJ1-4, with TRBD1 matching over 7 bases. CDR1 and CDR2 from the germline V gene are SEHNR and FQNEAQ (reference sequence). The CDR3 is 16 amino acids. Trimming at V came to 1 base and at J to 6 bases, leaving 8 bases not matched to a gene. The CDR3 DNA reads TGTGCCAGCAGCTTAGTAACGACAGGGAGAGATGAAAAACTGTTTTTT. Translated: CASSLVTTGRDEKLFF.

This clonotype was recorded at least ten times. The J gene is TRBJ2-4, the V gene TRBV2, with D unresolved. CDR3 size: 18 residues. The germline V gene has CDR1 SNHLY and CDR2 FYNNEI. The V end was cut by 5 bases, the J end by 0 bases, with 20 bases between. CDR3 coding DNA: TGTGCCAGCAGTTCCCCGCGTGGGCTTGCTGTAGCCAAAAACATTCAGTACTTC. Translation: CASSSPRGLAVAKNIQYF.

With respect to this clonotype: A much larger clone differs by one base, so this may be a read error. The chain couples TRBV11-1 to TRBJ1-4; 10 nucleotides align to TRBD1. The germline V gene has CDR1 SGHAT and CDR2 FQDESV (reference sequence). With V trimmed by 3 bases and J by 7 bases, 2 bases remained unmatched. This CDR3 comprises 14 residues. The CDR3 coding sequence is TGTGCCAGCAGCTTCGGGACAGGGGTTGAAAAACTGTTTTTT. It specifies CASSFGTGVEKLFF.

The chain employs TRBV19 and TRBJ2-5; TRBD1 agrees at 9 bases. Germline CDR1 and CDR2: LNHDA and SQIVND (reference sequence). V shed 5 bases, J shed 8 bases, and the junction held 12 bases outside the gene matches. This CDR3 is built from 15 residues. The CDR3 loop is CASSPPGQGSYTQYF. The DNA for the CDR3 is TGTGCCAGTAGTCCACCGGGACAGGGTTCGTATACCCAGTACTTC.

The V and J genes are TRBV19 and TRBJ2-2; no definite D call. The ends were cut back, 5 bases at V and 0 bases at J, with 13 bases in the middle. There are 16 residues in the CDR3. Germline V gives CDR1 LNHDA, CDR2 SQIVND (reference sequence). The CDR3 sequence is CASSVTVFTNTGELFF. DNA for the CDR3: TGTGCCAGTAGTGTTACAGTGTTCACGAACACCGGGGAGCTGTTTTTT.

This clonotype has a count of ten or more. The chain uses TRBV18 and TRBJ2-1; 10 positions match TRBD2. The CDR3 covers 16 residues. V gave up 0 bases and J gave up 9 bases; unmatched junction bases: 8. Looked up from germline, CDR1 is KGHSH and CDR2 is LQKENI. The CDR3 bases are TGTGCCAGCTCACCACCTGCTAGCGGGGGACTGGGTGAGCAGTTCTTC. This encodes CASSPPASGGLGEQFF. The complete variable domain, with remaining parts taken from reference TRBV18 and TRBJ2-1, reads NAGVMQNPRHLVRRRGQEARLRCSPMKGHSHVYWYRQLPEEGLKFMVYLQKENIIDESGMPKERFSAEFPKEGPSILRIQQVVRGDSAAYFCASSPPASGGLGEQFFGPGTRLTVL.

This clonotype was seen repeatedly, ten times or more. The chain has TRBV10-3 and TRBJ2-7; 14 bases are shared with TRBD2. Germline CDR1 is ENHRY and CDR2 is SYGVKD. V lost 3 bases to trimming and J lost 2 bases; unmatched junction nucleotides: 6. This CDR3 contains 17 residues. The CDR3 nucleotides read TGTGCCATCAGTGACCTGGGACTAGCGGGAGTACCCTACGAGCAGTACTTC. It yields the protein CAISDLGLAGVPYEQYF.

This clonotype was found once. The genes are TRBV5-1 and TRBJ2-7, with a tentative D call TRBD1 (7 bases). Trimming left V 2 bases short and J 3 bases short, with 12 bases between. Germline CDR1 SGHRS, CDR2 YFSETQ. This CDR3 has 14 amino acids. In nucleotides, the CDR3 is TGCGCCAGCAGCTTAGGAGGGGGCTACTACGAGCAGTACTTC. This sequence encodes CASSLGGGYYEQYF.

This clonotype appeared many times. The genes are TRBV12-3 or TRBV12-4 and TRBJ2-1; 10 bases agree with TRBD2. The CDR3 extends over 15 amino acids. The V and J ends lost 3 bases and 7 bases, in that order; junction bases with no gene match: 6. The CDR3 reads CASSLGSGRNNEQFF. The CDR3 DNA follows: TGTGCCAGCAGTTTGGGTAGCGGGAGGAATAATGAGCAGTTCTTC.

The sample holds many counts of this clonotype. J is TRBJ2-2 and V is TRBV7-2, with 10 bases matching TRBD2. The V and J ends lost 2 bases and 0 bases, in that order; junction bases with no gene match: 9. Germline V gives CDR1 SGHTA, CDR2 FQGNSA. The CDR3 is 19 residues long. The CDR3 spells CASSLTGLAGVSNTGELFF. The CDR3 DNA sequence: TGTGCCAGCAGCTTAACTGGGCTAGCGGGAGTATCGAACACCGGGGAGCTGTTTTTT.

On this clonotype: Because the CDR3's place on the DNA is in doubt, the DNA is left out and the CDR3 is given as listed by TCRdb. The chain has TRBV20-1 and TRBJ2-2; whether TRBD2, the table's D call, matches the DNA was not checked. The CDR3 adds up to 14 amino acids, both ends counted. CDR1 is DFQATT, CDR2 SNEGSKA, per germline (reference sequence). CDR3 region: CSASGIRRAGELFF.

The chain uses TRBV9 and TRBJ2-4, with D perhaps assigned TRBD1 or TRBD2 (5 bases each). Trimming removed 0 bases at V and 6 bases at J, with 10 bases between. Germline values: CDR1 SGDLS, CDR2 YYNGEE. The CDR3 runs 14 residues. CDR3 coding DNA: TGTGCCAGCAGCGTAGGAGGGGACCTAAACATTCAGTACTTC. Translating it yields CASSVGGDLNIQYF.

This clonotype was counted a few times. The chain is built from TRBV11-2 and TRBJ1-4; D is perhaps TRBD1 (6 bases). This CDR3 contains 16 residues. V lost 1 base to trimming and J lost 10 bases, with 19 bases between them. In germline, CDR1 is SGHAT, CDR2 FQNNGV. Here the CDR3 reads CASSLVSGGLRGKLFF. The CDR3 region has the DNA TGTGCCAGCAGCTTAGTTTCTGGGGGCTTGCGTGGAAAACTGTTTTTT.

The J gene is TRBJ2-3, the V gene TRBV15; possibly TRBD1 for D (5 bases). CDR3 length equals 17 residues. The germline CDR1 and CDR2 sequences are LNHNV and YYDKDF (reference sequence). Between the trimmed V and J ends, which lost 9 bases and 2 bases, there was a span of 24 bases. CDR3 in amino acids: CATGDLGHQVATDTQYF. Here the CDR3 DNA reads TGTGCCACGGGTGACCTGGGGCACCAGGTGGCCACAGATACGCAGTATTTT.

This chain uses TRBV19 with TRBJ1-5; no clear D gene. This CDR3 has 15 residues. V was cut by 3 bases and J by 1 base, with 10 bases left in between. Germline CDR1 and CDR2: LNHDA and SQIVND (reference sequence). The CDR3 loop is CASSIVSRSNQPQHF. In DNA form, the CDR3 reads TGTGCCAGTAGTATTGTTTCCCGGAGCAATCAGCCCCAGCATTTT.

This sequence joins TRBV6-2 or TRBV6-3 and TRBJ2-7, with a tentative D call TRBD2 (5 bases). From germline, CDR1 is MNHEY and CDR2 SVGEGT. The CDR3 contains 14 residues. Trimming took 5 bases from V and 6 from J, leaving 17 bases between them. The CDR3 is CASSQSPRAGEQYF. CDR3 bases: TGTGCCAGCAGTCAGTCCCCACGTGCGGGCGAGCAGTACTTC.